This TCR beta chain was recorded in a study of somatic mutations in cytotoxic T cells in rheumatoid arthritis. About the study: Flow sorting yielded some V beta antibody-stained T-cell populations at nearly 100% purity, among them V beta1+ cells sequenced for TCRB. Findings and limits, study-wide: No correction for multiple comparisons was applied to the slight TRBV07 underrepresentation in rheumatoid arthritis patients. Clonality of CD8+ cells rose with age in rheumatoid arthritis patients but not healthy controls.

Sequenced by immunoSEQ multiplex PCR; TCRdb stores in-frame clones only, minus some. This sample carries roughly 35,000 clones, under 85% of them seen once, and the ten largest clones take roughly 3.4%. Points on this clone: The antigen is unknown.

The CDR3 runs to 16 residues. Looked up from germline, CDR1 is MDHEN and CDR2 is SYDVKM. Trimming at V came to 6 bases and at J to 2 bases, leaving 10 bases not matched to a gene. Positive selection using magnetic beads isolated the CD4+ and CD8+ cells (purity was checked by flow cytometry). The specimen sequenced was CD8+ T cells sorted from blood. The TCR originated in a man aged 35-49 years in good health. This rearrangement joins TRBV28 to TRBJ1-5, with 7 bases that match TRBD1. The DNA of the CDR3 is TGTGCCAGCAGCTCCCCGTTCAGGGGGGGCAATCAGCCCCAGCATTTT. It is translated as CASSSPFRGGNQPQHF.